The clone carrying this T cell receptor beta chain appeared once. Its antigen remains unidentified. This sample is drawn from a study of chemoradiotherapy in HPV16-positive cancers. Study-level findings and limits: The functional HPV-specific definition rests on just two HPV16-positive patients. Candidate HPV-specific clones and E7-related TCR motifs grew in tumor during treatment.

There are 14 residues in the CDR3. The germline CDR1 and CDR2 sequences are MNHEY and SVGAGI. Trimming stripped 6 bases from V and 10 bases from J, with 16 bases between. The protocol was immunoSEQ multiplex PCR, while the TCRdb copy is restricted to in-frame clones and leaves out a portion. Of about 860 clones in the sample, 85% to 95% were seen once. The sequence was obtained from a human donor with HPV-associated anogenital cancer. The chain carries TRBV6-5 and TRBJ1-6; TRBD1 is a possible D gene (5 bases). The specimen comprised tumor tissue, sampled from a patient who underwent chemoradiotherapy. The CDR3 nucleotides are TGTGCCAGCAGCTACGACGGGGGTCGGTCACCCCTCCACTTT. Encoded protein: CASSYDGGRSPLHF.